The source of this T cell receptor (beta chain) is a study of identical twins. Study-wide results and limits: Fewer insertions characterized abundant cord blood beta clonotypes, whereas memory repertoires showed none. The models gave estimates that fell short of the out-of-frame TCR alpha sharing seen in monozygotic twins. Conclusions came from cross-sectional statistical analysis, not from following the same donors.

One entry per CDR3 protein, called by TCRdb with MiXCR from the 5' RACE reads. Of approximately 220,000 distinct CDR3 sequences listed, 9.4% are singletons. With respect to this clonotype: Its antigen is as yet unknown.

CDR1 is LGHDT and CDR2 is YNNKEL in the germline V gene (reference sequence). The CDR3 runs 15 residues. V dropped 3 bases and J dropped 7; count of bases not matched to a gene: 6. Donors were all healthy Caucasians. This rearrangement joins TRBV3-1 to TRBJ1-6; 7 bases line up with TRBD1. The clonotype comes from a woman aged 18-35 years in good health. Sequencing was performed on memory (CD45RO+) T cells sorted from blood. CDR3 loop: CASSHRQGANSPLHF. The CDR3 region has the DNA TGTGCCAGCAGCCACCGACAGGGAGCCAATTCACCCCTCCACTTT.